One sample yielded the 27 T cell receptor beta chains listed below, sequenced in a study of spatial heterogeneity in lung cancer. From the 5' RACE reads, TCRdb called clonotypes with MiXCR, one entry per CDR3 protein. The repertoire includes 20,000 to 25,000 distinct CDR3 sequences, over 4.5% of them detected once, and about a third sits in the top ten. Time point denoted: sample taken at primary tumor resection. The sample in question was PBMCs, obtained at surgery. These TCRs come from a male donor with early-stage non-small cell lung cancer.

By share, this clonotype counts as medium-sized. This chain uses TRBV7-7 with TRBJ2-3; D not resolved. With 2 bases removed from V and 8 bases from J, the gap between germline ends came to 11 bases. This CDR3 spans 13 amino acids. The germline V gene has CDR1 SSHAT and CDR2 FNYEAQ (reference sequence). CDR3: CASSLTAWGTQYF. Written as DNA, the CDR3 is TGTGCCAGCAGCTTAACAGCCTGGGGTACGCAGTATTTT.

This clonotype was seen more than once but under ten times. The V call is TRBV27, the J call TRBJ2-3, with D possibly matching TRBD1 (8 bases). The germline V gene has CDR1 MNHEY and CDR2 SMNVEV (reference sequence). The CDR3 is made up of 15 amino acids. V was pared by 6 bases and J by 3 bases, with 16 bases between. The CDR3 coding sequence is TGTGCCAGCAGATTCACAGGGGGGGATACAGATACGCAGTATTTT. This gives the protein CASRFTGGDTDTQYF.

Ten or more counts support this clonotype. CDR3 DNA: TGTGCCAGCAGCGTAGAGAGGGAACAGACCCAGTACTTC. It codes for CASSVEREQTQYF. The chain couples TRBV9 to TRBJ2-5; D may be TRBD2 (5 bases). This CDR3 is 13 amino acids long. Per germline, CDR1 SGDLS and CDR2 YYNGEE. The V gene lost 0 bases and the J gene lost 6 bases, with 9 bases spanning the gap. Filled out from reference TRBV9 and TRBJ2-5, the complete variable domain reads DSGVTQTPKHLITATGQRVTLRCSPRSGDLSVYWYQQSLDQGLQFLIQYYNGEERAKGNILERFSAQQFPDLHSELNLSSLELGDSALYFCASSVEREQTQYFGPGTRLLVL.

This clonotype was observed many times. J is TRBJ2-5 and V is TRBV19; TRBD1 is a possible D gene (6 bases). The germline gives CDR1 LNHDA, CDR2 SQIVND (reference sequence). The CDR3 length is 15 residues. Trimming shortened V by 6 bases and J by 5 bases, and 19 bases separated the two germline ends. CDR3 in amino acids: CASSRGDLQGETQYF. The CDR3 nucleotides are TGTGCCAGTAGCCGGGGCGATCTCCAGGGGGAGACCCAGTACTTC.

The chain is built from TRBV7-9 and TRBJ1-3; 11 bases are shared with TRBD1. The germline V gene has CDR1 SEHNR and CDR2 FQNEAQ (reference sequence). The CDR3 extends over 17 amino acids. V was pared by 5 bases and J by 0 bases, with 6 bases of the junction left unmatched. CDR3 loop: CASSTGQGGLSGNTIYF. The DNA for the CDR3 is TGTGCCAGCAGCACGGGACAGGGGGGACTCTCTGGAAACACCATATATTTT.

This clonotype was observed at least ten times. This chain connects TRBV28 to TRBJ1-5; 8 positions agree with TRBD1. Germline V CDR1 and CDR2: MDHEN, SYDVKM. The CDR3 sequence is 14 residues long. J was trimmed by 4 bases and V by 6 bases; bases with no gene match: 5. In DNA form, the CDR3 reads TGTGCCAGCAGCTCCGGGACAGGAAATCAGCCCCAGCATTTT. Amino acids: CASSSGTGNQPQHF.

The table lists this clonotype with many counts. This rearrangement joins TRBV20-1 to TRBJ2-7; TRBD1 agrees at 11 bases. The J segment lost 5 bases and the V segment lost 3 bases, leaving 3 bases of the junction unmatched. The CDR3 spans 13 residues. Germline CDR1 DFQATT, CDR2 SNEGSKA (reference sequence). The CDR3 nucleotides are TGCAGTGCTAGGGGGACAGGGGGTGACGAGCAGTACTTC. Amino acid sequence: CSARGTGGDEQYF.

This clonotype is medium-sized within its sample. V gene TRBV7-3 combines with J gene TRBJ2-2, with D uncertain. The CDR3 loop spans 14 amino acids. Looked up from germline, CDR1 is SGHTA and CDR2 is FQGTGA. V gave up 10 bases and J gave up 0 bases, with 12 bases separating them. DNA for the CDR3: TGTGCCACCTCGAGAGGCGCGAACACCGGGGAGCTGTTTTTT. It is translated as CATSRGANTGELFF.

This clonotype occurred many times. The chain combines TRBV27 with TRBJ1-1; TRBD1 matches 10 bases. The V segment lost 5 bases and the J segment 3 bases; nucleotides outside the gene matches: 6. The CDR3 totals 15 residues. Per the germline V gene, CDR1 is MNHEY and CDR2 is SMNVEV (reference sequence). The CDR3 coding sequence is TGTGCCAGCAGTCACGGACAGGGGGGCGACACTGAAGCTTTCTTT. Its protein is CASSHGQGGDTEAFF.

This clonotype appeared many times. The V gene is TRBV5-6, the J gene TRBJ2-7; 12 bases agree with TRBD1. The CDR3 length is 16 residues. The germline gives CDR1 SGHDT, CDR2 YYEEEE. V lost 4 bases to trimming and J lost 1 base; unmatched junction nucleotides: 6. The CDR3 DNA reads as TGTGCCAGCAGCCACGGGGACAGGGGGCGTTCCTACGAGCAGTACTTC. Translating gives CASSHGDRGRSYEQYF.

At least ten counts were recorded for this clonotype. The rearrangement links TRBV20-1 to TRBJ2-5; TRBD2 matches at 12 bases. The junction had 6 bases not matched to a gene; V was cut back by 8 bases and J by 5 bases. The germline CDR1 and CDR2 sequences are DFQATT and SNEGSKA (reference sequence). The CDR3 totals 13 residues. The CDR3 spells CSCTGTSGETQYF. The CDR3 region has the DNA TGCAGTTGCACCGGGACTAGCGGGGAGACCCAGTACTTC.

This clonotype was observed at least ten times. This CDR3 is CASSGTLSGNEQFF. For the CDR3, the DNA is TGCGCCAGCAGCGGTACGTTGAGCGGCAATGAGCAGTTCTTC. The chain couples TRBV5-1 to TRBJ2-1; TRBD2 is a possible D gene (5 bases). The V and J ends lost 4 bases and 6 bases respectively, with 14 bases between them. The length of the CDR3 is 14 residues. CDR1 SGHRS and CDR2 YFSETQ come from the germline V gene.

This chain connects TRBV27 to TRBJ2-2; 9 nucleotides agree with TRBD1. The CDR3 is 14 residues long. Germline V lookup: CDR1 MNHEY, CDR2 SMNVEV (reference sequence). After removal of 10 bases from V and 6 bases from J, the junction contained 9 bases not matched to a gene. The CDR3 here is CATAGTGTAGELFF. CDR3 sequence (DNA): TGTGCCACCGCCGGGACAGGGACGGCCGGGGAGCTGTTTTTT.

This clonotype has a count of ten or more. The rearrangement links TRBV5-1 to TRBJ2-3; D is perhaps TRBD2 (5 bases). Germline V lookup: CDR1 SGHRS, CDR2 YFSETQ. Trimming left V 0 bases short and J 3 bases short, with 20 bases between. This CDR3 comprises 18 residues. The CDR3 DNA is TGCGCCAGCAGCTTGGGGGCTCGGAGGCCCCTCGGGACAGATACGCAGTATTTT. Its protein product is CASSLGARRPLGTDTQYF.

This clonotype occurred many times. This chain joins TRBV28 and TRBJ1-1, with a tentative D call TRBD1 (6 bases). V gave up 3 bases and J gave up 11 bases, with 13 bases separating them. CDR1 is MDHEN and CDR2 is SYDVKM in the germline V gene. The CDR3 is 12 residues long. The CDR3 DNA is TGTGCCAGCAGTTTGTCGCTGGGGGCCGCTTTCTTT. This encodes CASSLSLGAAFF.

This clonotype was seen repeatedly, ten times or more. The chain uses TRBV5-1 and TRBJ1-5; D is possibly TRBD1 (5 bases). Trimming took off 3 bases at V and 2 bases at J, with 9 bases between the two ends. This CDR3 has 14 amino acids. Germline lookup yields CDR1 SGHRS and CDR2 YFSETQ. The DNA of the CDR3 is TGCGCCAGCAGCTCGGGAGGGGGCAATCAGCCCCAGCATTTT. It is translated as CASSSGGGNQPQHF. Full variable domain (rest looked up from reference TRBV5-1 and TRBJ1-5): KAGVTQTPRYLIKTRGQQVTLSCSPISGHRSVSWYQQTPGQGLQFLFEYFSETQRNKGNFPGRFSGRQFSNSRSEMNVSTLELGDSALYLCASSSGGGNQPQHFGDGTRLSIL.

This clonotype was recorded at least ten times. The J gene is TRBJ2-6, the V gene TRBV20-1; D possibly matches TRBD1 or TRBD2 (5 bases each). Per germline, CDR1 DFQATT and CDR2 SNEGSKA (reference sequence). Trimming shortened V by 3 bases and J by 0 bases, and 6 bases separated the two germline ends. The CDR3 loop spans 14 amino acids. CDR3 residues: CSARRGSGANVLTF. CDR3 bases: TGCAGTGCTAGGAGGGGCTCTGGGGCCAACGTCCTGACTTTC.

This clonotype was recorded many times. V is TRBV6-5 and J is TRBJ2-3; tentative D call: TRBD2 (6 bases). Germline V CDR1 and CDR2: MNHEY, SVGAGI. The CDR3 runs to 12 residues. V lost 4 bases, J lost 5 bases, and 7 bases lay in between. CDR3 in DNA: TGTGCCAGCAGTTCTAGCGTAGATACGCAGTATTTT. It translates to CASSSSVDTQYF.

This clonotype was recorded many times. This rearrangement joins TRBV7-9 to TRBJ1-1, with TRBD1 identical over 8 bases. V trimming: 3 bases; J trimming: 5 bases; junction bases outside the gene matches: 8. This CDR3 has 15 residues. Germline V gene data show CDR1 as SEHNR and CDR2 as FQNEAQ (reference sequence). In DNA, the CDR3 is TGTGCCAGCAGCTTTTTGCGACAGGGGAGAACTGAAGCTTTCTTT. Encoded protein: CASSFLRQGRTEAFF.

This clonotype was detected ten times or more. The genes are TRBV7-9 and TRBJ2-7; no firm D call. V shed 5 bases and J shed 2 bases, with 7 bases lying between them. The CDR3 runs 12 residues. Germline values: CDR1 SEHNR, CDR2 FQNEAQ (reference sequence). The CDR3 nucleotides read TGTGCCAGCAGCACCGATCCCTACGAGCAGTACTTC. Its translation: CASSTDPYEQYF.

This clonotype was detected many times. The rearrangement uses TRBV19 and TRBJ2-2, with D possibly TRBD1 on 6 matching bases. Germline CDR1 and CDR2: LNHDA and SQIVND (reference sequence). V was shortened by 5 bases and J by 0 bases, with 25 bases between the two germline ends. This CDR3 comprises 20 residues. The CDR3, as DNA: TGTGCCAGTAGTCTCGGGACACCGGAGACCTCAGTCGCGAACACCGGGGAGCTGTTTTTT. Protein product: CASSLGTPETSVANTGELFF. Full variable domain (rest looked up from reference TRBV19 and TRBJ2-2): DGGITQSPKYLFRKEGQNVTLSCEQNLNHDAMYWYRQDPGQGLRLIYYSQIVNDFQKGDIAEGYSVSREKKESFPLTVTSAQKNPTAFYLCASSLGTPETSVANTGELFFGEGSRLTVL.

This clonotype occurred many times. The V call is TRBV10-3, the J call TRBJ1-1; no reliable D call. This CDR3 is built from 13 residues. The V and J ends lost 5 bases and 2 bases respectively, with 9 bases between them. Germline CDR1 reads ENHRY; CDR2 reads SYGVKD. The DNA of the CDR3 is TGTGCCATCAGTATTAGGGAAAACACTGAAGCTTTCTTT. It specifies CAISIRENTEAFF.

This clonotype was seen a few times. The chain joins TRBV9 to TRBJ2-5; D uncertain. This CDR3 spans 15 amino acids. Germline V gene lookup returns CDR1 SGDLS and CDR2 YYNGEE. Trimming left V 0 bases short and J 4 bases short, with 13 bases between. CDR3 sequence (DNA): TGTGCCAGCAGCGTAGAAGGATGGGGTCGAGAGACCCAGTACTTC. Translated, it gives CASSVEGWGRETQYF.

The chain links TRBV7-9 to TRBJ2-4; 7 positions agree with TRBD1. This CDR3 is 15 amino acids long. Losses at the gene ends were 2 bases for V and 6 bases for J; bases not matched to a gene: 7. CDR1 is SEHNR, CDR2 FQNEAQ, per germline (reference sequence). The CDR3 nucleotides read TGTGCCAGCAGCTTATACGGACAGGTCGGAAACATTCAGTACTTC. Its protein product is CASSLYGQVGNIQYF.

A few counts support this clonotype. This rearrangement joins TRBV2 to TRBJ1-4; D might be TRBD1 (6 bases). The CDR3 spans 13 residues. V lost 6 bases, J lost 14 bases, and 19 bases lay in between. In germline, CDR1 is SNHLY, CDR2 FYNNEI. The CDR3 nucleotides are TGTGCCAGCAGCGGCAGGGGAGAAACTCAGCTGTTTTTT. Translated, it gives CASSGRGETQLFF.

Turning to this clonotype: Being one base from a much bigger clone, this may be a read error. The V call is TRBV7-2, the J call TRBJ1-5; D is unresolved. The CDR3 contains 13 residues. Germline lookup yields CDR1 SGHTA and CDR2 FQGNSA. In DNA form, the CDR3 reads TGTGTCAGCAGCCAGGAACGCAATCAGCCCCAGCATTTT. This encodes CVSSQERNQPQHF. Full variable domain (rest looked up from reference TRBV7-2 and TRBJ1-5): GAGVSQSPSNKVTEKGKDVELRCDPISGHTALYWYRQSLGQGLEFLIYFQGNSAPDKSGLPSDRFSAERTGGSVSTLTIQRTQQEDSAVYLCVSSQERNQPQHFGDGTRLSIL.

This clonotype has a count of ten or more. CDR3 residues: CASSRTSVYYTDTQYF. The CDR3 DNA sequence: TGTGCCAGCAGCCGCACTAGCGTATATTACACAGATACGCAGTATTTT. The chain carries TRBV7-2 and TRBJ2-3; the match to TRBD2 covers 7 bases. CDR1 is SGHTA and CDR2 is FQGNSA in the germline V gene. Trimming cost V 5 bases and J 2 bases; bases outside gene matches: 10. The CDR3 has 16 residues.